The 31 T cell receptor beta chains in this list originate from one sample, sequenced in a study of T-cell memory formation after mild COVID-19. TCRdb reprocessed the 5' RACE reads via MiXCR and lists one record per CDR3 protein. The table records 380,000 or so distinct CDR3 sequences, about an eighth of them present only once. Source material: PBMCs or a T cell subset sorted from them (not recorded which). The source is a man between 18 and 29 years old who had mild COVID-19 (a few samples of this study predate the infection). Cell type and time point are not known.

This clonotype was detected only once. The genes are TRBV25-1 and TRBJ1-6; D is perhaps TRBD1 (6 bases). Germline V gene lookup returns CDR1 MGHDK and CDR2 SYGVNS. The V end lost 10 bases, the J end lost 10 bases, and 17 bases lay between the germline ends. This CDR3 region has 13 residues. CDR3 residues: CATSRDTLSPLHF. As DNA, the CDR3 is TGTGCCACTTCCCGGGACACCCTATCACCCCTCCACTTT.

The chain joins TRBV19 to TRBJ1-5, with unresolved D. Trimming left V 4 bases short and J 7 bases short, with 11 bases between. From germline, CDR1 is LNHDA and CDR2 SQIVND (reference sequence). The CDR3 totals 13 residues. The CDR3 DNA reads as TGTGCCAGTAGTACGGTCCCATGGCAGCCCCAGCATTTT. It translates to CASSTVPWQPQHF.

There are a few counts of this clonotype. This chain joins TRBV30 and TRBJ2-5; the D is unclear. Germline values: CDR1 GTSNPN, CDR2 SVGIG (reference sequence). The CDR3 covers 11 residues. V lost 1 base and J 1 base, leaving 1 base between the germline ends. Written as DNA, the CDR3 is TGTGCCTGGAGTGCCCAAGAGACCCAGTACTTC. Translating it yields CAWSAQETQYF.

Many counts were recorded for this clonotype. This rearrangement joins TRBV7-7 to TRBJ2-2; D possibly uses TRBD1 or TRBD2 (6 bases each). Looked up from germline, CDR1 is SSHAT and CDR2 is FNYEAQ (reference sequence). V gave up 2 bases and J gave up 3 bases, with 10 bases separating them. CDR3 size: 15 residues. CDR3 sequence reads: CASSLRGGYTGELFF. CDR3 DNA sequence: TGTGCCAGCAGCTTAAGAGGGGGGTACACCGGGGAGCTGTTTTTT.

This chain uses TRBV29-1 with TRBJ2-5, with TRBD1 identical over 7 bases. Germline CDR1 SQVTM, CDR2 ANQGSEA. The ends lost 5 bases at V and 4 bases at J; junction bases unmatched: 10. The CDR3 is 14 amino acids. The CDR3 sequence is CSVRATGALETQYF. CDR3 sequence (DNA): TGCAGCGTTCGTGCTACAGGGGCTCTAGAGACCCAGTACTTC.

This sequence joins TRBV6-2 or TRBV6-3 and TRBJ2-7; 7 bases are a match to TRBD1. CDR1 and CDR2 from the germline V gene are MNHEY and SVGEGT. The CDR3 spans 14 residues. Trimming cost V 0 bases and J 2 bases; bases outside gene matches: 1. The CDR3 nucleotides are TGTGCCAGCAGTTACTCCGGGACAGCCTACGAGCAGTACTTC. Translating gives CASSYSGTAYEQYF.

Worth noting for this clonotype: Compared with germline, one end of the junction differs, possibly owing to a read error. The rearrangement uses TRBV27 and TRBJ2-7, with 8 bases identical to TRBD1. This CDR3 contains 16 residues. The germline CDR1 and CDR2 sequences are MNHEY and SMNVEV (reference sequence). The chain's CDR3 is CASSFLQGESSHEQYF. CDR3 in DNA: TGTGCCAGCAGTTTCTTACAGGGGGAGAGCTCCCACGAGCAGTACTTC.

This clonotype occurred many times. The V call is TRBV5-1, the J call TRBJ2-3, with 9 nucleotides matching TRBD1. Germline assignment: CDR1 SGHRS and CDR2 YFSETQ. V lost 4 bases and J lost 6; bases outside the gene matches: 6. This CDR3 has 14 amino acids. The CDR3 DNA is TGCGCCAGCAGCAAGGACAGGGGTGACGATACGCAGTATTTT. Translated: CASSKDRGDDTQYF.

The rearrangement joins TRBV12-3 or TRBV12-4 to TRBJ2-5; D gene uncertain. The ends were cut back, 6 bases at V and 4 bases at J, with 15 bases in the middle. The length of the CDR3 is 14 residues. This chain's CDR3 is CASRGSIAGETQYF. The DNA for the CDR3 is TGTGCCAGCAGGGGTTCCATAGCCGGAGAGACCCAGTACTTC.

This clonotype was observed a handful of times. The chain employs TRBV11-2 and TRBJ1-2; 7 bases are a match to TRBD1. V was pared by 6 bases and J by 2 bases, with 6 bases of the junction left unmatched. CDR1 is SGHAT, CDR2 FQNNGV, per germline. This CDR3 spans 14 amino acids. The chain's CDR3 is CASRRTGVNYGYTF. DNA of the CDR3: TGTGCCAGCAGAAGAACAGGGGTGAACTATGGCTACACCTTC.

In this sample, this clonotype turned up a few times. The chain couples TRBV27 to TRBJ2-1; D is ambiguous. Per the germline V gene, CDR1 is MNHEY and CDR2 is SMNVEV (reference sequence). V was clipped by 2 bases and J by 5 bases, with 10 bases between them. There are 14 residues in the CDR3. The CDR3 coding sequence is TGTGCCAGCAGTTTACTGAAATTCGACAATGAGCAGTTCTTC. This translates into CASSLLKFDNEQFF.

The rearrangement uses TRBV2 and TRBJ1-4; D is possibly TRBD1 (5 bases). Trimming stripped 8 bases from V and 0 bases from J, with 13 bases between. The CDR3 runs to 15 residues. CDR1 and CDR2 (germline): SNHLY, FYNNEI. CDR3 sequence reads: CASLVGATTNEKLFF. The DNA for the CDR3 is TGTGCCAGCCTTGTAGGGGCAACAACTAATGAAAAACTGTTTTTT.

In DNA form, the CDR3 reads TGTGCCAGTACTGTCAATGTCGACAGCTATAATTCACCCCTCCACTTT. As protein: CASTVNVDSYNSPLHF. The chain carries TRBV19 and TRBJ1-6, with D possibly matching TRBD1 (5 bases). CDR1 and CDR2 from the germline V gene are LNHDA and SQIVND (reference sequence). This CDR3 region has 16 residues. V was shortened by 7 bases and J by 3 bases, with 16 bases between the two germline ends.

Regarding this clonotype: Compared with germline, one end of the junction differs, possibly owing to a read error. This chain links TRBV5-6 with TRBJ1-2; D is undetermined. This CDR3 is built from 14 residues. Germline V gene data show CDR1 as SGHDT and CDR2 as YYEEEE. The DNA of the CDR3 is TGTGCCAGCAGCTGGAGGGTGGGTCTTCGACCCGGCCCCTTC. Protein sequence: CASSWRVGLRPGPF.

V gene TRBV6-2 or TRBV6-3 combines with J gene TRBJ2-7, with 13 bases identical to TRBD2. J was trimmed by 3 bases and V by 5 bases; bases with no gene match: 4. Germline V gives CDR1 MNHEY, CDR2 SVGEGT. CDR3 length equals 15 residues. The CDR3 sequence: CASSAGLAGNYEQYF. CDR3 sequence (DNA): TGTGCCAGCAGTGCGGGACTAGCGGGAAACTACGAGCAGTACTTC.

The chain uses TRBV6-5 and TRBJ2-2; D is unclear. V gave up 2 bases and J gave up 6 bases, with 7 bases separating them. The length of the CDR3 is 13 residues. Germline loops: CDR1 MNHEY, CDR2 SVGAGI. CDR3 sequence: CASSYSFPGELFF. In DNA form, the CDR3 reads TGTGCCAGCAGTTACAGTTTTCCCGGGGAGCTGTTTTTT.

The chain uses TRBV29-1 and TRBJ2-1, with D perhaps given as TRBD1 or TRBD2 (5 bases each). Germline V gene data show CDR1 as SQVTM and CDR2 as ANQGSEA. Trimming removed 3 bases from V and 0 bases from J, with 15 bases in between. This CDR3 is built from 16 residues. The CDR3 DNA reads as TGCAGCGTTGATGGGTCGGGGCAGGGCTCCTACAATGAGCAGTTCTTC. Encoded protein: CSVDGSGQGSYNEQFF.

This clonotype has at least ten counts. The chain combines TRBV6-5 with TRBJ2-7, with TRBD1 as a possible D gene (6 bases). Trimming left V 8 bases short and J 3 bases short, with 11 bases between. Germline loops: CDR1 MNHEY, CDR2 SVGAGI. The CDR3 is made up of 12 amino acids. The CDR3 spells CASPIRGYEQYV. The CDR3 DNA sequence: TGTGCCAGCCCTATCAGGGGCTACGAGCAGTACGTC.

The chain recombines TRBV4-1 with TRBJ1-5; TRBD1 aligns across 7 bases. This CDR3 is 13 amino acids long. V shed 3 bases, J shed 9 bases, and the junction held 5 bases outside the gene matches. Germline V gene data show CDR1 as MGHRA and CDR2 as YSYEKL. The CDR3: CASSQQGVRPQHF. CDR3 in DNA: TGCGCCAGCAGCCAGCAGGGGGTTCGGCCCCAGCATTTT.

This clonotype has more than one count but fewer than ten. CDR3 region: CASSIGQRYNQPQHF. The CDR3 nucleotides read TGTGCCAGTAGTATCGGTCAGCGTTATAATCAGCCCCAGCATTTT. The chain is built from TRBV19 and TRBJ1-5; D gene ambiguous. The CDR3 extends over 15 amino acids. Germline CDR1 and CDR2: LNHDA and SQIVND (reference sequence). The germline V and J ends were trimmed by 3 bases and 4 bases, with 13 bases remaining between them.

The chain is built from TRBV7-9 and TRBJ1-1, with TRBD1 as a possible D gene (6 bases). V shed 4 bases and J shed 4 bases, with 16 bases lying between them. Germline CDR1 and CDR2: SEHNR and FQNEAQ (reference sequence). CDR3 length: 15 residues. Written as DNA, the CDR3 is TGTGCCAGCAGCTCAAACGCAGGGGTGAGCACTGAAGCTTTCTTT. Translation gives CASSSNAGVSTEAFF.

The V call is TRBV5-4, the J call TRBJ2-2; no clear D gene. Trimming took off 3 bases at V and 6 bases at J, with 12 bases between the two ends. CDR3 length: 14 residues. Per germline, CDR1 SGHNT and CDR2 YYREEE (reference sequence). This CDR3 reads CASSSDPAAGELFF. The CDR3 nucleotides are TGTGCCAGCAGCTCAGATCCGGCGGCCGGGGAGCTGTTTTTT.

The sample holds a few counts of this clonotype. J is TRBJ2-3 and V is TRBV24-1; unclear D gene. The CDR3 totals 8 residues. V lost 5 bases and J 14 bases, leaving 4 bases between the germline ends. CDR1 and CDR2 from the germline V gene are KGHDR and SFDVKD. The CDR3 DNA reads TGTGCCACCAGTGTATCGTATTTT. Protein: CATSVSYF.

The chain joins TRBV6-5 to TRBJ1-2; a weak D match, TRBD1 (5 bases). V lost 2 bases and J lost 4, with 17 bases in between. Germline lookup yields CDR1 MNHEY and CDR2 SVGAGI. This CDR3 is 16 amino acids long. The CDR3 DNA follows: TGTGCCAGCAGTTACGTCGGGACGGAGGGAGTCTATGGCTACACCTTC. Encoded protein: CASSYVGTEGVYGYTF.

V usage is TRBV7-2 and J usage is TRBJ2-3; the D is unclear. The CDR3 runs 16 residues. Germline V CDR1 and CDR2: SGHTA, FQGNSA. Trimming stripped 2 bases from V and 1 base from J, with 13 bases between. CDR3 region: CASSLFRGRGTDTQYF. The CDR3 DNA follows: TGTGCCAGCAGCTTATTTCGAGGTCGAGGCACAGATACGCAGTATTTT. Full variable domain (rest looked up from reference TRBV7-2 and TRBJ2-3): GAGVSQSPSNKVTEKGKDVELRCDPISGHTALYWYRQSLGQGLEFLIYFQGNSAPDKSGLPSDRFSAERTGGSVSTLTIQRTQQEDSAVYLCASSLFRGRGTDTQYFGPGTRLTVL.

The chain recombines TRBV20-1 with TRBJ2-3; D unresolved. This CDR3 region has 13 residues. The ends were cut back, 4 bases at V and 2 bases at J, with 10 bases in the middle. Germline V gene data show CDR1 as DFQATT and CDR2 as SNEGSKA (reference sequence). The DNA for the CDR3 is TGCAGTGCTACAAATGGGGACACAGATACGCAGTATTTT. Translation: CSATNGDTDTQYF.

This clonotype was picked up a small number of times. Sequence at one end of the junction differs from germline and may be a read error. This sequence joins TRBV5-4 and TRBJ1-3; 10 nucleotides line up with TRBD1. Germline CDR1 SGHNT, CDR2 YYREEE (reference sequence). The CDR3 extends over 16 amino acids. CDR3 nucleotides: TGTGCCAGCAGCCTTGGAGGCCGGGACAGGGGCTCCCATCTCCATTTT. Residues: CASSLGGRDRGSHLHF.

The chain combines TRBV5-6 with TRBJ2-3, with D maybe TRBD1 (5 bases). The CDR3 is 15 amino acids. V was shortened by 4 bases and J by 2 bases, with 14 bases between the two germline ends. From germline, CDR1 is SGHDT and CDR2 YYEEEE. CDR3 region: CASSHQGVNTDTQYF. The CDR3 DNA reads TGTGCCAGCAGCCATCAAGGGGTTAACACAGATACGCAGTATTTT.

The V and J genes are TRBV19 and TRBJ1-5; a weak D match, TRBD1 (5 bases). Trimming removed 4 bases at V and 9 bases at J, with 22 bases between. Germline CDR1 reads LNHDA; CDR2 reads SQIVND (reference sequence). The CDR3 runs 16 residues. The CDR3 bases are TGTGCCAGTAGTACCTTCGCCGGAACAGGTAGTAGGCCCCAGCATTTT. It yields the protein CASSTFAGTGSRPQHF.

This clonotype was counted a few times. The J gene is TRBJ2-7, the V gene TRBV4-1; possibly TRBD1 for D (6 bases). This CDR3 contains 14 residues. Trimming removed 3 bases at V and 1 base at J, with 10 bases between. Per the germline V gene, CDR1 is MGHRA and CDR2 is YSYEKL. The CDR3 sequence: CASSQKQGSYEQYV. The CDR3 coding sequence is TGCGCCAGCAGCCAGAAACAGGGTTCCTACGAGCAGTACGTC.

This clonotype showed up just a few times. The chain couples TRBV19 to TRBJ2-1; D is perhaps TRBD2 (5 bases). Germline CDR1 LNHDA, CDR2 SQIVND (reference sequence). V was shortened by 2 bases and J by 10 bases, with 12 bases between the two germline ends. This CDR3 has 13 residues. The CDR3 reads CASSIFPPGEQFF. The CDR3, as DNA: TGTGCCAGTAGTATATTCCCACCGGGGGAGCAGTTCTTC.